This TCR beta chain was observed in a study of molecular identifiers for immune sequencing clone quantification. Study findings and constraints: Barcodes shared by identical TCR molecules could lead to underestimated sizes of highly expanded clones.

Input for naive CD8 libraries was roughly 20,000 to 1,000,000 sorted cells; the RNA fraction used was 10%, 30% or 50%. The authors built bulk TCR libraries by previously described methods with listed TCR primers. TCRdb re-called the PCR reads through MiXCR, storing one row per CDR3 protein. The sample contains tens of thousands of distinct CDR3 sequences, around a fifth of which appear only once. This clonotype was recorded a few times. Its matching antigen is unknown. This CDR3 region has 14 residues. V lost 0 bases and J lost 3, with 12 bases in between. The germline V gene has CDR1 DFQATT and CDR2 SNEGSKA (reference sequence).

Specimen: naive CD8+ T cells from blood, with Jurkat cell RNA spiked in. Subset in this sample: FACS-sorted CD8+CD4-CCR7+CD45RA+ naive T cells. The sequence was obtained from a human donor in good health. Some libraries in this study had Jurkat cell RNA spiked in. The chain employs TRBV20-1 and TRBJ2-7; possibly TRBD2 for D (6 bases). The CDR3 region is CSARESGTHYEQYF. The CDR3, as DNA: TGCAGTGCTAGAGAGTCCGGGACTCACTACGAGCAGTACTTC.